One sample yielded the 5 T cell receptor beta chains listed below, sequenced in a study of cytomegalovirus exposure and HLA in healthy donors. Generated by immunoSEQ multiplex PCR, the TCRdb table keeps only in-frame clones and is missing some. The sample has 150,000 to 160,000 clones; roughly 90% are singletons. The source material was PBMCs. The receptors were sampled from a young man in good health and CMV-seropositive.

This clone was counted once. The chain employs TRBV18 and TRBJ2-2, with TRBD1 as a possible D gene (6 bases). CDR1 and CDR2 (germline): KGHSH, LQKENI. V lost 4 bases, J lost 1 base, and 19 bases lay in between. The length of the CDR3 is 18 residues. CDR3 nucleotide sequence: TGTGCCAGCTCACTTCGGGTACAGGGCCCTCTGAACACCGGGGAGCTGTTTTTT. It translates to CASSLRVQGPLNTGELFF.

The chain joins TRBV7-3 to TRBJ2-2, with D tentatively TRBD2 (6 bases). Between the trimmed V and J ends, which lost 2 bases and 4 bases, there was a span of 14 bases. This CDR3 has 16 amino acids. CDR1 is SGHTA, CDR2 FQGTGA, per germline. The DNA of the CDR3 is TGTGCCAGCAGCTTACGGGCGGGGACGGGCACCGGGGAGCTGTTTTTT. Translated, it gives CASSLRAGTGTGELFF.

This clone was counted only a few times. The chain uses TRBV11-2 and TRBJ2-7; 7 nucleotides align to TRBD1. CDR3 length equals 15 residues. Per germline, CDR1 SGHAT and CDR2 FQNNGV. J lost 0 bases, V lost 4 bases, and 6 bases had no gene match. In DNA, the CDR3 is TGTGCCAGCAGCTCTTTCGGGACAGCCTCCTACGAGCAGTACTTC. This encodes CASSSFGTASYEQYF.

The V call is TRBV11-3, the J call TRBJ2-2, with D possibly being TRBD2 (6 bases). V was shortened by 0 bases and J by 7 bases, with 15 bases between the two germline ends. CDR1 and CDR2 from the germline V gene are SGHNT and YENEEA. The CDR3 length is 16 residues. CDR3 loop: CASSLDALARGGELFF. CDR3 nucleotide sequence: TGTGCCAGCAGCTTAGATGCGCTAGCGAGAGGCGGGGAGCTGTTTTTT.

The V and J genes are TRBV6-1 and TRBJ1-1, with 9 bases matching TRBD1. Trimming removed 6 bases from V and 0 bases from J; junction bases left unmatched: 5. This CDR3 region has 15 residues. The germline V gene encodes CDR1 MNHNS and CDR2 SASEGT. CDR3 sequence reads: CASRTGGIMNTEAFF. CDR3 nucleotide sequence: TGTGCCAGCAGGACAGGGGGGATTATGAACACTGAAGCTTTCTTT.